These T cell receptor beta chains were read from a single sample in a study of cytomegalovirus exposure and HLA in healthy donors. This table comes from immunoSEQ multiplex PCR, and its TCRdb copy is limited to in-frame clones, with some not included. The sample includes around 230,000 clones, approximately 85% of them seen just once. The source material was PBMCs. The source is a girl between 2 and 10 years old in good health and CMV-seronegative. Each CDR3 is given with its conserved first and last residue. D genes are given only for firm matches. Clone size is shown for a subset of rows, as once, few, many or a class of expanded clone.

V: TRBV7-9; J: TRBJ2-1; D: .; size: .; CDR3: CASSYFLDSDNEQFF; DNA: TGTGCCAGCAGCTATTTCCTAGATTCGGACAATGAGCAGTTCTTC
V: TRBV6-1; J: TRBJ2-7; D: TRBD1; size: .; CDR3: CASSEQGARAYEQYF; DNA: TGTGCCAGCAGTGAACAGGGGGCTCGTGCCTACGAGCAGTACTTC
V: TRBV2; J: TRBJ2-7; D: TRBD2; size: .; CDR3: CASSPLAGGLYEQYF; DNA: TGTGCCAGCAGCCCTCTAGCGGGGGGACTCTACGAGCAGTACTTC
V: TRBV2; J: TRBJ2-7; D: TRBD1; size: .; CDR3: CASSEARGPGQGDEQYF; DNA: TGTGCCAGCAGTGAAGCGCGTGGACCGGGACAGGGAGACGAGCAGTACTTC
V: TRBV6-1; J: TRBJ2-3; D: .; size: once; CDR3: CASSSTSDTDTQYF; DNA: TGTGCCAGCAGTTCGACCAGCGACACAGATACGCAGTATTTT
V: TRBV2; J: TRBJ2-7; D: .; size: .; CDR3: CASSAVSLAAYEQYF; DNA: TGTGCCAGCAGTGCCGTATCACTTGCCGCCTACGAGCAGTACTTC
V: TRBV2; J: TRBJ1-1; D: .; size: few; CDR3: CASRAIESGGTEAFF; DNA: TGTGCCAGCAGGGCTATCGAGTCTGGGGGGACTGAAGCTTTCTTT
V: TRBV7-8; J: TRBJ2-5; D: TRBD2; size: .; CDR3: CASSSPTSMETQYF; DNA: TGTGCCAGCAGCTCCCCGACTAGCATGGAGACCCAGTACTTC
V: TRBV5-4; J: TRBJ1-2; D: TRBD1; size: .; CDR3: CASSLDRGDGYTF; DNA: TGTGCCAGCAGCTTGGACAGGGGGGATGGCTACACCTTC
V: TRBV6-5; J: TRBJ2-5; D: TRBD2; size: .; CDR3: CASSPGLAVETQYF; DNA: TGTGCCAGCAGTCCCGGACTAGCAGTAGAGACCCAGTACTTC
V: TRBV5-1; J: TRBJ2-7; D: TRBD2; size: .; CDR3: CASSLVGRGEQYF; DNA: TGCGCCAGCAGCTTGGTCGGGAGGGGGGAGCAGTACTTC
V: TRBV6-6; J: TRBJ2-7; D: TRBD2; size: .; CDR3: CASSKPGTSGRYEQYF; DNA: TGTGCCAGCAGTAAACCCGGGACTAGCGGGAGATACGAGCAGTACTTC
V: TRBV12-5; J: TRBJ2-1; D: .; size: .; CDR3: CASGTGIYNEQFF; DNA: TGTGCTAGTGGGACCGGGATTTACAATGAGCAGTTCTTC
V: TRBV6-1; J: TRBJ2-1; D: .; size: .; CDR3: CASSEDGSSYNEQFF; DNA: TGTGCCAGCAGTGAAGACGGGAGCTCCTACAATGAGCAGTTCTTC
V: TRBV10-3; J: TRBJ2-1; D: TRBD2; size: .; CDR3: CATLSGGSPNEQFF; DNA: TGTGCCACCCTAAGCGGGGGGTCACCCAATGAGCAGTTCTTC
V: TRBV15; J: TRBJ1-4; D: TRBD1; size: once; CDR3: CATSKVGGQGNEKLFF; DNA: TGTGCCACCAGCAAAGTAGGAGGACAGGGGAATGAAAAACTGTTTTTT
V: TRBV10-3; J: TRBJ2-1; D: .; size: .; CDR3: CAISRGPSGEQFF; DNA: TGTGCCATCAGCCGGGGGCCTAGCGGTGAGCAGTTCTTC
V: TRBV5-6; J: TRBJ2-7; D: TRBD2; size: few; CDR3: CASSWTSGSYEQYF; DNA: TGTGCCAGCAGCTGGACTAGCGGGAGCTACGAGCAGTACTTC
V: TRBV15; J: TRBJ1-1; D: TRBD1; size: .; CDR3: CATSLDRVAMNTEAFF; DNA: TGTGCCACCAGCCTGGACAGGGTGGCAATGAACACTGAAGCTTTCTTT
V: TRBV19; J: TRBJ2-7; D: TRBD1; size: .; CDR3: CAGRQGSEEQYF; DNA: TGTGCCGGCAGACAGGGAAGTGAGGAGCAGTACTTC
V: TRBV30; J: TRBJ1-6; D: TRBD1; size: .; CDR3: CAWSRQGVSPLHF; DNA: TGTGCCTGGAGCAGACAGGGAGTTTCACCCCTCCACTTT
V: TRBV30; J: TRBJ1-4; D: TRBD1; size: .; CDR3: CAWHTGGGEKLFF; DNA: TGTGCCTGGCACACAGGGGGCGGTGAAAAACTGTTTTTT
V: TRBV7-9; J: TRBJ2-7; D: .; size: few; CDR3: CASSLVGGLIYEQYF; DNA: TGTGCCAGCAGCTTAGTTGGGGGACTCATCTACGAGCAGTACTTC
V: TRBV12-5; J: TRBJ1-5; D: .; size: .; CDR3: CASGSTVGLLNQPQHF; DNA: TGTGCTAGTGGTTCTACAGTGGGACTCCTTAATCAGCCCCAGCATTTT
V: TRBV7-6; J: TRBJ2-2; D: .; size: .; CDR3: CASLGAGLLNTGELFF; DNA: TGTGCCAGCCTAGGGGCGGGACTGTTGAACACCGGGGAGCTGTTTTTT
V: TRBV30; J: TRBJ1-4; D: TRBD1; size: once; CDR3: CAWSVLARGVEKLFF; DNA: TGTGCCTGGAGTGTACTCGCCAGGGGGGTGGAAAAACTGTTTTTT
V: TRBV5-1; J: TRBJ2-7; D: TRBD1; size: .; CDR3: CASSFIGYRGPAYEQYF; DNA: TGCGCCAGCAGCTTTATCGGGTACAGGGGTCCGGCCTACGAGCAGTACTTC
V: TRBV9; J: TRBJ1-1; D: .; size: .; CDR3: CASSFVQGWDTEAFF; DNA: TGTGCCAGCAGCTTTGTCCAGGGTTGGGACACTGAAGCTTTCTTT
V: TRBV4-1; J: TRBJ1-3; D: .; size: .; CDR3: CASSQAGIRNTIYF; DNA: TGCGCCAGCAGCCAAGCAGGGATAAGAAACACCATATATTTT